A selection of T cell receptor beta chains follows, all from one sample in a study of shared clonotypes between healthy human individuals. Measured with immunoSEQ multiplex PCR; TCRdb has only the in-frame clones, and not every one. This sample has roughly 2,000,000 clones; around 96% occur once, and the top ten carry 1.2%. The sequenced sample was naive CD8+ T cells sorted from blood. The origin of the receptors is a young man in good health. CDR3s leave out the opening cysteine and the closing phenylalanine or tryptophan. Fields, in order: D gene, V gene, CDR3 protein. The D gene is left open where the match is weak.

. TRBV4-1 ASSQAENTLYEQY
. TRBV4-1 ASSQGTGLLANYGYT
TRBD2 TRBV4-1 ASSQDLGLTSGSADTQY
TRBD1 TRBV4-3 ASSQGTGKNTEAF
. TRBV27 ASSFFDGSNYGYT
. TRBV5-4 ASSLRGAPAYEQY
TRBD1 TRBV19 ASSYRGIAAF
TRBD1 TRBV4-3 ASSQAGTVNYGYT
. TRBV27 ASSFGLSNEQF
. TRBV7-3 ASSLTSGEQETQY
. TRBV4-3 ASSQDKSGGSYNEQF
TRBD2 TRBV7-8 ASSLNRPGLETDTQY
. TRBV7-3 ASSKLVTDTQY
TRBD1 TRBV7-9 ASSSGLTGTMGAKNIQY
. TRBV6-5 ASSPRLFTDTQY
TRBD2 TRBV7-9 ASMFGGGSSYEQY
. TRBV27 ASSPNSYLGDTGELF
. TRBV5-6 ASSPGGQGIREETQY
. TRBV28 ASSAFDGGPETQY
. TRBV4-1 ASSQERAWGASTDTQY
. TRBV7-2 ASSLDLVRTYEQY
. TRBV4-3 ASSLLEGNTEAF
. TRBV13 ASSPPVDTEAF
TRBD2 TRBV5-1 ASSLAASGPRGGEQF
. TRBV27 ASRDLGGEGRETQY
. TRBV28 ASSLLRESYEQY
. TRBV4-1 ASSPEGWVTGELF
TRBD2 TRBV4-1 ASSATSGTYEQY
TRBD1 TRBV28 ASSLDRDRGYEQY
TRBD1 TRBV27 ASSLGDRGYEQY